Below are 8 T cell receptor beta chains sequenced from a single sample in a study of cytomegalovirus exposure and HLA in healthy donors. TCRdb's copy holds only in-frame clones and misses some; the assay was immunoSEQ multiplex PCR. This sample has 160,000 or so clones, with about 88% found just once. The sample was PBMCs. The receptor set was obtained from a man in his late teens or twenties in good health and CMV-seronegative.

The chain is built from TRBV19 and TRBJ1-1; D unresolved. There are 13 residues in the CDR3. Trimming removed 7 bases at V and 0 bases at J, with 9 bases between. Germline-derived CDR1 and CDR2 are LNHDA and SQIVND (reference sequence). CDR3 bases: TGTGCCAGTAATTTGGGCGTGAACACTGAAGCTTTCTTT. Its protein is CASNLGVNTEAFF.

J is TRBJ2-3 and V is TRBV7-2; D is perhaps TRBD2 (5 bases). The germline V gene has CDR1 SGHTA and CDR2 FQGNSA. The CDR3 spans 14 residues. V lost 6 bases, J lost 2 bases, and 12 bases lay in between. The CDR3 DNA sequence: TGTGCCAGCAGACGTGAGGGATTCACAGATACGCAGTATTTT. Protein sequence: CASRREGFTDTQYF.

This chain uses TRBV27 with TRBJ1-5; the D is unclear. Germline assignment: CDR1 MNHEY and CDR2 SMNVEV (reference sequence). The CDR3 consists of 12 residues. The ends were cut back, 6 bases at V and 3 bases at J, with 6 bases in the middle. The DNA for the CDR3 is TGTGCCAGCAGCTCTATCAATCAGCCCCAGCATTTT. Translating gives CASSSINQPQHF.

This clone is a singleton in its sample. The chain is built from TRBV25-1 and TRBJ1-2, with D perhaps matching TRBD1 (6 bases). The germline V gene encodes CDR1 MGHDK and CDR2 SYGVNS. V lost 4 bases, J lost 3 bases, and 21 bases lay in between. CDR3 length equals 17 residues. CDR3 protein: CASSGPRGTKRDYGYTF. CDR3 DNA: TGTGCCAGCAGTGGCCCTAGGGGGACAAAAAGGGACTATGGCTACACCTTC.

Relative to its sample, this clone is medium-sized. The rearrangement uses TRBV4-1 and TRBJ2-7; 7 nucleotides align to TRBD1. Germline CDR1 reads MGHRA; CDR2 reads YSYEKL. Trimming removed 0 bases from V and 7 bases from J; junction bases left unmatched: 9. CDR3 length equals 15 residues. The CDR3 loop reads CASSQDANRGWEQYF. The DNA of the CDR3 is TGCGCCAGCAGCCAAGATGCAAACAGGGGCTGGGAGCAGTACTTC.

This chain joins TRBV9 and TRBJ1-2, with TRBD1 matching over 8 bases. The length of the CDR3 is 15 residues. Unmatched junction bases numbered 7, after V lost 3 bases and J lost 3 bases. CDR1 and CDR2 from the germline V gene are SGDLS and YYNGEE. This chain's CDR3 is CASSASGTGYYGYTF. DNA for the CDR3: TGTGCCAGCAGCGCATCCGGGACAGGTTACTATGGCTACACCTTC.

The chain uses TRBV5-1 and TRBJ2-5; tentatively, D is TRBD1 (5 bases). The length of the CDR3 is 13 residues. Germline V gives CDR1 SGHRS, CDR2 YFSETQ. The germline V and J ends were trimmed by 0 bases and 5 bases, with 8 bases remaining between them. The CDR3 nucleotides read TGCGCCAGCAGCTTGGGGGGCGCGGAGACCCAGTACTTC. Its protein product is CASSLGGAETQYF.

This clone occurred a few times. The chain couples TRBV30 to TRBJ1-2; tentative D call: TRBD1 (6 bases). The CDR3 has 12 residues. Germline assignment: CDR1 GTSNPN and CDR2 SVGIG (reference sequence). V was trimmed by 1 base and J by 7 bases, leaving 10 bases between them. DNA for the CDR3: TGTGCCTGGAGTGCGGGGGGCGCTGGCTACACCTTC. This translates into CAWSAGGAGYTF.